Presented here are 4 T cell receptor beta chains from one specimen sequenced in a study of T cell responses to AZD1222 COVID-19 vaccine. Using immunoSEQ multiplex PCR, the repertoire was profiled, and TCRdb retains in-frame clones only, with some absent. The data hold around 150,000 clones, with 75% to 95% observed a single time. Sequences were derived from peripheral blood, sampled 28 days after the second dose of the MenACWY control vaccine. These receptors all come from an adult who received the MenACWY meningococcal vaccine as a control.

This rearrangement joins TRBV5-1 to TRBJ2-6, with TRBD2 as a possible D gene (5 bases). The germline V and J ends were trimmed by 4 bases and 0 bases, with 20 bases remaining between them. The CDR3 runs to 19 residues. Germline CDR1 reads SGHRS; CDR2 reads YFSETQ. The CDR3 is CASSQWWAGGSSGANVLTF. CDR3 sequence (DNA): TGCGCCAGCAGCCAGTGGTGGGCAGGTGGGAGCTCTGGGGCCAACGTCCTGACTTTC.

V is TRBV19 and J is TRBJ2-1; the D call may be TRBD1 or TRBD2 (5 bases each). The ends were cut back, 3 bases at V and 6 bases at J, with 9 bases in the middle. The germline CDR1 and CDR2 sequences are LNHDA and SQIVND (reference sequence). CDR3 length: 13 residues. The CDR3 DNA follows: TGTGCCAGTAGTATCTTGAGGGGCAATGAGCAGTTCTTC. Its protein product is CASSILRGNEQFF.

CDR3: CSGAPRAGNTIYF. The CDR3 bases are TGCAGCGGTGCTCCCAGGGCCGGAAACACCATATATTTT. This chain links TRBV29-1 with TRBJ1-3; tentatively, D is TRBD1 (5 bases). The CDR3 consists of 13 residues. CDR1 SQVTM and CDR2 ANQGSEA come from the germline V gene. Trimming pared 7 bases from V and 4 bases from J, leaving 14 bases between.

As DNA, the CDR3 is TGTGCCAGCAGCAGCGACAGGGGGCTGGTCGAGCAGTACTTC. It codes for CASSSDRGLVEQYF. V is TRBV7-8 and J is TRBJ2-7; 10 nucleotides match TRBD1. The V segment lost 5 bases and the J segment 6 bases; nucleotides outside the gene matches: 7. CDR1 SGHVS and CDR2 FQNEAQ come from the germline V gene. CDR3 length: 14 amino acids.